At least ten counts were recorded for the clone carrying this TCR beta chain. These data originate in a study of regulatory T cells in long-lasting Graves disease. Regarding time point: newly diagnosed GD, antithyroid drugs for less than 3 months. PBMCs were the source of the RNA used for TCR sequencing. CDR3 length: 16 residues. V lost 1 base and J lost 0; bases outside the gene matches: 6. Germline CDR1 reads SGHAT; CDR2 reads FQNNGV. Arm-PCR of CDR3 regions with iRepertoire HTBI primers generated TCR beta libraries. Each CDR3 protein is one row after TCRdb ran MiXCR on the multiplex PCR reads. The sample consists of more than 300,000 distinct CDR3 sequences, 10% to 15% of them appearing once. These data were likewise used in another study, on T cells in Graves' hyperthyroidism and ophthalmopathy.

This chain joins TRBV11-2 and TRBJ2-7; TRBD1 matches 7 bases. The origin of this receptor is a woman between 18 and 29 years old with Graves disease. The input for sequencing was peripheral blood mononuclear cells (PBMCs), taken at new diagnosis, from a patient treated with antithyroid drugs. CDR3 nucleotides: TGTGCCAGCAGCTTAGGCGTCAGGGGGTTCTCCTACGAGCAGTACTTC. Its translation is CASSLGVRGFSYEQYF. The complete variable domain, with remaining parts taken from reference TRBV11-2 and TRBJ2-7, reads EAGVAQSPRYKIIEKRQSVAFWCNPISGHATLYWYQQILGQGPKLLIQFQNNGVVDDSQLPKDRFSAERLKGVDSTLKIQPAKLEDSAVYLCASSLGVRGFSYEQYFGPGTRLTVT.